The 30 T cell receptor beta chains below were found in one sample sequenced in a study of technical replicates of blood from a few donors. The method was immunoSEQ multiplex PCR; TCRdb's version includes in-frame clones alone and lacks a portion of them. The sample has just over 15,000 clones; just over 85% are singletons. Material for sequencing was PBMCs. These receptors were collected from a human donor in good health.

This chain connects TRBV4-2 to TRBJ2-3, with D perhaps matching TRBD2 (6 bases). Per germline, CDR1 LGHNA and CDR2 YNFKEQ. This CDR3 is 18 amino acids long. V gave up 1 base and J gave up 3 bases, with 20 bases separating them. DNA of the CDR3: TGTGCCAGCAGCCAAGCAGGAGGGCGGGGCCTAGGGACAGATACGCAGTATTTT. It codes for CASSQAGGRGLGTDTQYF.

CDR3 nucleotide sequence: TGTGCCTGGAGTGTACTTCGGGAGGGTGCAAAACTGTTTTTT. Translation gives CAWSVLREGAKLFF. J is TRBJ1-4 and V is TRBV30; D unclear. V was trimmed by 0 bases and J by 10 bases, leaving 15 bases between them. The CDR3 consists of 14 residues. CDR1 is GTSNPN and CDR2 is SVGIG in the germline V gene (reference sequence).

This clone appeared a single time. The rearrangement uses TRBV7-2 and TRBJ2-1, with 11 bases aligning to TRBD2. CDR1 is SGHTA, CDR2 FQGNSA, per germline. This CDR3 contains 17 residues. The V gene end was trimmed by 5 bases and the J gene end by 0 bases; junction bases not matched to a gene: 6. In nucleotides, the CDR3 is TGTGCCAGCAGCAAACACACTAGCGGGAGCTCCTACAATGAGCAGTTCTTC. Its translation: CASSKHTSGSSYNEQFF.

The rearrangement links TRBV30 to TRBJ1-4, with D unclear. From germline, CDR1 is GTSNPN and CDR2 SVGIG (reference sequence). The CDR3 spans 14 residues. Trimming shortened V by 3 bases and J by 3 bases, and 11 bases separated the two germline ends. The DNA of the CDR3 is TGTGCCTGGAGCCCCTCCTCGGCTAATGAAAAACTGTTTTTT. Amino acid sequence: CAWSPSSANEKLFF.

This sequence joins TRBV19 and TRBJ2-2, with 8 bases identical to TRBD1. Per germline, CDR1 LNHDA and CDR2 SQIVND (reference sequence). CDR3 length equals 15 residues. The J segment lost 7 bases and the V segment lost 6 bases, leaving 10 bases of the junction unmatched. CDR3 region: CASSRKTGAVGELFF. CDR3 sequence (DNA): TGTGCCAGTAGCCGAAAGACAGGGGCGGTCGGGGAGCTGTTTTTT.

The CDR3 sequence is CSVGTIYEQYF. CDR3 DNA: TGCAGCGTGGGGACAATCTACGAGCAGTACTTC. The genes are TRBV29-1 and TRBJ2-7, with D perhaps TRBD1 (6 bases). Trimming stripped 6 bases from V and 3 bases from J, with 9 bases between. CDR1 and CDR2 from the germline V gene are SQVTM and ANQGSEA. CDR3 size: 11 residues.

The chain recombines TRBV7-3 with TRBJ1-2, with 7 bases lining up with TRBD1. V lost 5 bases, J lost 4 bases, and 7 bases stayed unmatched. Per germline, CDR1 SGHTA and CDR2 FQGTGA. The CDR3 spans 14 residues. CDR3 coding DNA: TGTGCCAGCAGCCTCCAGGGGGACAGCTATGGCTACACCTTC. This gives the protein CASSLQGDSYGYTF.

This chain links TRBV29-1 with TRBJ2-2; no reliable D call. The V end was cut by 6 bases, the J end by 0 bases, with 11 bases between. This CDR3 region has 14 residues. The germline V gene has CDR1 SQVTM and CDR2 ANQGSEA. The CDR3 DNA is TGCAGCGTCCGAAAGACTTCGAACACCGGGGAGCTGTTTTTT. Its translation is CSVRKTSNTGELFF.

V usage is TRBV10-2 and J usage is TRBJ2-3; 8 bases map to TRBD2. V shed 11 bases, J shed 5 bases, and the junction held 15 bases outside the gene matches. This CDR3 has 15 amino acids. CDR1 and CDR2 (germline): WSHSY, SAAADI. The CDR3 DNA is TGCGCCTGCCGCCAATCGGCGGGAGGTGAAGATACGCAGTATTTT. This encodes CACRQSAGGEDTQYF.

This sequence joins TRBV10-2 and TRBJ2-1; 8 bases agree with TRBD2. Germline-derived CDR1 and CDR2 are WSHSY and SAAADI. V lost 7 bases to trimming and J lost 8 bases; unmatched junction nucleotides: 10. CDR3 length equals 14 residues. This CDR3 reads CASKAGRAGDEQFF. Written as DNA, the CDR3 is TGCGCCAGCAAGGCCGGGAGGGCCGGGGATGAGCAGTTCTTC.

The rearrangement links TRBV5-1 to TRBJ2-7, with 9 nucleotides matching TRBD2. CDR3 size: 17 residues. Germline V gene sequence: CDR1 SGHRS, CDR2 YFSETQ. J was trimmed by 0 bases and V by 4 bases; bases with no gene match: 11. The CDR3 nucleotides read TGCGCCAGCAGCCGCAGCCGGGCGGGAGGGACCTCCTACGAGCAGTACTTC. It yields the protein CASSRSRAGGTSYEQYF. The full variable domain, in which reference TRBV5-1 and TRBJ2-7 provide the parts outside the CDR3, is KAGVTQTPRYLIKTRGQQVTLSCSPISGHRSVSWYQQTPGQGLQFLFEYFSETQRNKGNFPGRFSGRQFSNSRSEMNVSTLELGDSALYLCASSRSRAGGTSYEQYFGPGTRLTVT.

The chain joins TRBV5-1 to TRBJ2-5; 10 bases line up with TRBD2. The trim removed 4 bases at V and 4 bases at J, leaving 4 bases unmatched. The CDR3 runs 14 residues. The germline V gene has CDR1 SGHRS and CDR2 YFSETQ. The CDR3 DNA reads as TGCGCCAGCAGCGTGAGCGGGGGGGGAGAGACCCAGTACTTC. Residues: CASSVSGGGETQYF.

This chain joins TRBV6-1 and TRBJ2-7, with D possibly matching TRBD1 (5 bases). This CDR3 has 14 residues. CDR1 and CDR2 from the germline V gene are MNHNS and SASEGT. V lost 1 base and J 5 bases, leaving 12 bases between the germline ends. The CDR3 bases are TGTGCCAGCAGTGAAGGGGAACAGGCCAACGAGCAGTACTTC. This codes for CASSEGEQANEQYF.

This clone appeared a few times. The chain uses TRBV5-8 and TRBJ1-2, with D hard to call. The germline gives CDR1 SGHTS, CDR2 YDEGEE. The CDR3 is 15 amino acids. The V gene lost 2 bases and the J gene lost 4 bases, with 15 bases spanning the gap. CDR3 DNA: TGTGCCAGCAGCTTCGGAATGGAACACAGCTATGGCTACACCTTC. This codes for CASSFGMEHSYGYTF. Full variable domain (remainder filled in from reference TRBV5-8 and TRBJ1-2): EAGVTQSPTHLIKTRGQQATLRCSPISGHTSVYWYQQALGLGLQFLLWYDEGEERNRGNFPPRFSGRQFPNYSSELNVNALELEDSALYLCASSFGMEHSYGYTFGSGTRLTVV.

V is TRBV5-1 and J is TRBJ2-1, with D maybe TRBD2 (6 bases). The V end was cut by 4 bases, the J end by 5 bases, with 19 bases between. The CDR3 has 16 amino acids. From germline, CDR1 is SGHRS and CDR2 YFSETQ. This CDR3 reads CASSLLGGGQDNEQFF. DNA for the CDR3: TGCGCCAGCAGCCTCCTTGGAGGAGGGCAGGACAATGAGCAGTTCTTC.

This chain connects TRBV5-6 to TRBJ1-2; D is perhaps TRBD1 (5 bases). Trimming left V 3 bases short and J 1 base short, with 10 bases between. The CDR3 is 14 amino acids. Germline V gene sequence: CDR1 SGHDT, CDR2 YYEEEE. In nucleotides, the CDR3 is TGTGCCAGCAGCTCGGGGGGGGGTAACTATGGCTACACCTTC. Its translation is CASSSGGGNYGYTF.

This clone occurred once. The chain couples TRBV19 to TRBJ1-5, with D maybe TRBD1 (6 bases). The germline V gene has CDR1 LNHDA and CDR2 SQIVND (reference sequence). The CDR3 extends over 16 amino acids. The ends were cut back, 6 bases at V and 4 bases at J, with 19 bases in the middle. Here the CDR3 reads CASSRQGKDPNQPQHF. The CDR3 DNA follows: TGTGCCAGTAGCCGTCAGGGGAAGGACCCAAATCAGCCCCAGCATTTT. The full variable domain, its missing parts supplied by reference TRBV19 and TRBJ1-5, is DGGITQSPKYLFRKEGQNVTLSCEQNLNHDAMYWYRQDPGQGLRLIYYSQIVNDFQKGDIAEGYSVSREKKESFPLTVTSAQKNPTAFYLCASSRQGKDPNQPQHFGDGTRLSIL.

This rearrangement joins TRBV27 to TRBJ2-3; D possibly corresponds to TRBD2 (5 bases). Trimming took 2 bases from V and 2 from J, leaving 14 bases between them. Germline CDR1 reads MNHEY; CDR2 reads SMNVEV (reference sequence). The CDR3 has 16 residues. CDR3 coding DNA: TGTGCCAGCAGTTTAATACCTGGACTCTCCACAGATACGCAGTATTTT. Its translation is CASSLIPGLSTDTQYF.

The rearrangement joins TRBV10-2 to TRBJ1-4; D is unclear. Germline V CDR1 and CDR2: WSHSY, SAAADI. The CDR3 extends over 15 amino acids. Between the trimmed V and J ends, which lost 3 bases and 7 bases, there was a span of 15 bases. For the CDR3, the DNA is TGCGCCAGCAGTGATCAGCCTACCTCGGGTGAAAAACTGTTTTTT. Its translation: CASSDQPTSGEKLFF.

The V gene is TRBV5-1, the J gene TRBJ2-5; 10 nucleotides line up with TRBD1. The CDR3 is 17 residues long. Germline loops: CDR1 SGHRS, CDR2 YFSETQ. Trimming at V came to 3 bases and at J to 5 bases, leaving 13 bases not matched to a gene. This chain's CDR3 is CASSSLPGQGSTETQYF. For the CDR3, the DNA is TGCGCCAGCAGCTCCCTCCCGGGACAGGGGTCAACGGAGACCCAGTACTTC.

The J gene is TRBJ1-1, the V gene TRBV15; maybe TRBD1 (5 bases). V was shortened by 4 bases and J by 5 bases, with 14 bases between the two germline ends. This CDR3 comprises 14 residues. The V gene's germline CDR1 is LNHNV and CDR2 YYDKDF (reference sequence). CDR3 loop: CATSTGGIETEAFF. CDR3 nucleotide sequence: TGTGCCACCAGCACCGGGGGGATAGAAACTGAAGCTTTCTTT.

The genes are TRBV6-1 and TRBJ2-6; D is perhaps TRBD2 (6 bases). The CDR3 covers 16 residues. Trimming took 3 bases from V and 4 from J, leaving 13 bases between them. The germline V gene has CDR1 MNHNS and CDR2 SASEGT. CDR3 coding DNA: TGTGCCAGCAGTGATATAGGAGGGTCCGGGGCCAACGTCCTGACTTTC. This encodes CASSDIGGSGANVLTF.

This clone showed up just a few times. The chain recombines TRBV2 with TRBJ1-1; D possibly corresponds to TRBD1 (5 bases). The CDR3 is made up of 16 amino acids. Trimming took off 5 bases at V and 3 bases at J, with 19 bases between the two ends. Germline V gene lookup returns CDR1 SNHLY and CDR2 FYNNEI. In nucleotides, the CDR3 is TGTGCCAGCAGTTACGGGGACTTGAGTTTGGACACTGAAGCTTTCTTT. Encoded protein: CASSYGDLSLDTEAFF.

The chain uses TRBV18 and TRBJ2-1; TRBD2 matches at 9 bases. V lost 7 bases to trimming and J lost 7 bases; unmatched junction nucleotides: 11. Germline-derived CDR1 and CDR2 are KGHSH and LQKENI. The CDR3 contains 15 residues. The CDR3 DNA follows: TGTGCCAGCTTACCTAATAGCGGGGGCACAAATGAGCAGTTCTTC. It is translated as CASLPNSGGTNEQFF.

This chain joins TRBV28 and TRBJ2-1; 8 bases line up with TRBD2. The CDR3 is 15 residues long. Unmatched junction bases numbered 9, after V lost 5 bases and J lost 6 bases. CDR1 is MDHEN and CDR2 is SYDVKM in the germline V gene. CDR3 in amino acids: CASSGPGGLGNEQFF. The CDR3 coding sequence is TGTGCCAGCAGTGGTCCGGGAGGGTTGGGCAATGAGCAGTTCTTC.

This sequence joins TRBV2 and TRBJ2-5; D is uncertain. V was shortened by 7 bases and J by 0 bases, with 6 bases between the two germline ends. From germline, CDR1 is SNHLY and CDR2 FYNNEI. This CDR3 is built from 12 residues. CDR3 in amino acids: CASNTDQETQYF. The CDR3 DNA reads TGTGCCAGCAATACAGACCAAGAGACCCAGTACTTC.

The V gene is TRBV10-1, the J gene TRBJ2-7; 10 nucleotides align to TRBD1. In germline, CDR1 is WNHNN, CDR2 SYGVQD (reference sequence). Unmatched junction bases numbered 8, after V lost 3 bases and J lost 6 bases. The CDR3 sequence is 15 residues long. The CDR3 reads CASSEPGTGAVEQYF. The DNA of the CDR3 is TGCGCCAGCAGTGAACCCGGGACAGGGGCTGTCGAGCAGTACTTC.

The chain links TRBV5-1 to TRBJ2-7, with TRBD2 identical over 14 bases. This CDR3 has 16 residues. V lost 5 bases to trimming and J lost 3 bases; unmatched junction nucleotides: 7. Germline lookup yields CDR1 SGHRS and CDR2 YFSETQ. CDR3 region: CASSRTGTSGSYEQYF. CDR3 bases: TGCGCCAGCAGTCGGACCGGGACTAGCGGGAGCTACGAGCAGTACTTC. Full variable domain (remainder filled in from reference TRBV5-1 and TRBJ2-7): KAGVTQTPRYLIKTRGQQVTLSCSPISGHRSVSWYQQTPGQGLQFLFEYFSETQRNKGNFPGRFSGRQFSNSRSEMNVSTLELGDSALYLCASSRTGTSGSYEQYFGPGTRLTVT.

CDR3 coding DNA: TGTGCCAGCAGCCCGAGCGGGAGTGTCAACAATGAGCAGTTCTTC. Its protein product is CASSPSGSVNNEQFF. This chain joins TRBV7-3 and TRBJ2-1; 8 nucleotides align to TRBD2. Unmatched junction bases numbered 8, after V lost 5 bases and J lost 5 bases. The CDR3 sequence is 15 residues long. Germline V CDR1 and CDR2: SGHTA, FQGTGA.

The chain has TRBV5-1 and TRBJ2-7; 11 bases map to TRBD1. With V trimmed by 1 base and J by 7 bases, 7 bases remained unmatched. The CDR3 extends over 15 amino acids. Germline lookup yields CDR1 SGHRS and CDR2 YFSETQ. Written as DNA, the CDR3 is TGCGCCAGCAGCTTGACAGGACAGGGGGCCGGAGAGCAGTACTTC. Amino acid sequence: CASSLTGQGAGEQYF.